This T cell receptor (beta chain) stems from a study of blood T cell repertoires in COVID-19. Across the study: Donors in the United States, Italy and Spain gave samples during acute or convalescent COVID-19. T cells, B-cell-depleted T cells, or PBMCs provided the cDNA or gDNA that served as material.

Per the original data handling: Quantification of nucleated cells was approximated via reference gene primer amplification. Sequencing was performed with immunoSEQ multiplex PCR; in TCRdb, only in-frame clones are kept and a portion is missing. From that table come the V and J calls and clone size; the DNA was used to work out D and trimming. This sample yields 150,000 to 200,000 clones, of which around four fifths are seen a single time; about 4.9% belongs to the top ten. The J segment lost 6 bases and the V segment lost 6 bases, leaving 5 bases of the junction unmatched. Germline assignment: CDR1 MNHEY and CDR2 SVGEGT. The CDR3 runs 14 residues.

The chain recombines TRBV6-2 or TRBV6-3 with TRBJ2-1, with TRBD2 matching over 10 bases. The receptor's source is a woman in her thirties with acute or convalescent COVID-19. Source material: peripheral blood. As DNA, the CDR3 is TGTGCCAGCAGCTCTAGCGGGAGCGGCAATGAGCAGTTCTTC. Translation: CASSSSGSGNEQFF.